This TCR beta chain was sequenced in a study of tumor-infiltrating lymphocytes in glioblastoma multiforme. Trimming stripped 0 bases from V and 9 bases from J, with 6 bases between. The V gene's germline CDR1 is WSHSY and CDR2 SAAADI. The CDR3 has 11 amino acids. This clonotype counts as medium-sized. Antigen: not known. Three nested ARM-PCR rounds with V-beta and C-beta primers built TCRB libraries. Input was approximately 0.5 ug total RNA, reverse-transcribed with a C-beta primer. TCRdb re-analysed the multiplex PCR reads in MiXCR, keeping a single row per CDR3 protein. The sample has about 9,600 distinct CDR3 sequences; just over 65% are singletons. Regarding the study as a whole: The TCR and somatic mutation analysis included just one glioblastoma patient. The T cells in this sample were not sorted into functional subsets.

The TCR sequence derives from a male donor with glioblastoma. Sample: brain tumor tissue. The J gene is TRBJ2-7, the V gene TRBV10-2; D not certain. The CDR3 loop is CASSESGTQYF. The CDR3 DNA is TGCGCCAGCAGTGAGTCGGGTACGCAGTACTTC.